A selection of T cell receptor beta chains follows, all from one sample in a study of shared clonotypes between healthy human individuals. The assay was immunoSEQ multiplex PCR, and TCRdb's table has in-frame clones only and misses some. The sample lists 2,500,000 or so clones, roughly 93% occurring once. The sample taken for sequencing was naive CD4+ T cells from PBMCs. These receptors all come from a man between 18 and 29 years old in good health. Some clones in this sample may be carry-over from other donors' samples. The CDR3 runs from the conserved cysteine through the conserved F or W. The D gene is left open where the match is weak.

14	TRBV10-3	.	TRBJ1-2	CAISDRGYRSGYTF	TGTGCCATCAGTGATCGGGGGTACAGGAGCGGCTACACCTTC
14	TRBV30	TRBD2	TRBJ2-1	CAWSMGLADNEQFF	TGTGCCTGGTCCATGGGACTAGCGGACAATGAGCAGTTCTTC
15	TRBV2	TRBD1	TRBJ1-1	CASSEAAGRDRKAFF	TGTGCCAGCAGTGAGGCGGCCGGGAGGGACAGGAAAGCTTTCTTT
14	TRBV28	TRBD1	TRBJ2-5	CASIQGDWSETQYF	TGTGCCAGCATACAGGGGGACTGGTCAGAGACCCAGTACTTC
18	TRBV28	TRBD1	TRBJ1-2	CASSEAKGTGGLRYGYTF	TGTGCCAGCAGCGAGGCCAAAGGGACAGGGGGCCTTCGGTATGGCTACACCTTC
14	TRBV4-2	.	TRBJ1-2	CASSQERRPYGYTF	TGTGCCAGCAGCCAAGAGAGGAGGCCCTATGGCTACACCTTC
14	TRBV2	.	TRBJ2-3	CASRNRTGPDTQYF	TGTGCCAGCAGGAACCGAACGGGGCCGGATACGCAGTATTTT
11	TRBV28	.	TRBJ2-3	CASSSPDTQYF	TGTGCCAGCAGTTCACCAGATACGCAGTATTTT
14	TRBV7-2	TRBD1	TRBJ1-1	CASRRQGYDGEAFF	TGTGCCAGCAGACGACAGGGGTATGATGGTGAAGCTTTCTTT
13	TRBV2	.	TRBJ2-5	CASSELPFKTQYF	TGTGCCAGCAGTGAATTGCCCTTTAAGACCCAGTACTTC
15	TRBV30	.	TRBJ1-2	CAWSAAVNRGYGYTF	TGTGCCTGGAGTGCGGCTGTCAACCGGGGCTATGGCTACACCTTC
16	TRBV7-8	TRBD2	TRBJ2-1	CASSHRTSGLYNEQFF	TGTGCCAGCAGCCATAGGACTAGCGGGCTTTACAATGAGCAGTTCTTC